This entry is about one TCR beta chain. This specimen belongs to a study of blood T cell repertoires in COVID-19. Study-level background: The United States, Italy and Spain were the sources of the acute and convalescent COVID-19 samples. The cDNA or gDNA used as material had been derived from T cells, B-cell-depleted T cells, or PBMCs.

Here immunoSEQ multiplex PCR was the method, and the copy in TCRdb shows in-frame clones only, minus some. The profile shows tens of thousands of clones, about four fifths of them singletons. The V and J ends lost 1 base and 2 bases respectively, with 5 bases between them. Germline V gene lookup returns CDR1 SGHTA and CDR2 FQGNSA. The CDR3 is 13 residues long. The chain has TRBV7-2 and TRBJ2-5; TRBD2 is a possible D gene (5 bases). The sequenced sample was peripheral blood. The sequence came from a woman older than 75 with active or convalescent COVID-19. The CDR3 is CASSLGRQETQYF. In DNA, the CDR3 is TGTGCCAGCAGCTTAGGGAGGCAAGAGACCCAGTACTTC.